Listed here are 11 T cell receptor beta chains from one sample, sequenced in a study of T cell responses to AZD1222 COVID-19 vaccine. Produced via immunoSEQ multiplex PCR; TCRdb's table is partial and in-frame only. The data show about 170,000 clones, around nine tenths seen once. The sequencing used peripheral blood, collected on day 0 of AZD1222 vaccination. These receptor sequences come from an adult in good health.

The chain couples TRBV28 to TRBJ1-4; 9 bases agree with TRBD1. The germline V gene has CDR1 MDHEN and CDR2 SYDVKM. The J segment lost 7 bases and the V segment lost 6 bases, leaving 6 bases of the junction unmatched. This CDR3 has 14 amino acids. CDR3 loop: CASSSGTGFEKLFF. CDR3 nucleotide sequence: TGTGCCAGCAGCTCCGGGACAGGGTTTGAAAAACTGTTTTTT.

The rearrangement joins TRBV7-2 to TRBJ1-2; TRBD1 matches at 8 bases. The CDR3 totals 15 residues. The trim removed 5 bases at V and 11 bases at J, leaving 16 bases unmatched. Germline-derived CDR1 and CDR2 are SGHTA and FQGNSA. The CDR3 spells CASSQTNQGAREYTF. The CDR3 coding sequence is TGTGCCAGCAGCCAAACGAACCAGGGGGCTCGGGAGTACACCTTC. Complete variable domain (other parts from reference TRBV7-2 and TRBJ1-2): GAGVSQSPSNKVTEKGKDVELRCDPISGHTALYWYRQSLGQGLEFLIYFQGNSAPDKSGLPSDRFSAERTGGSVSTLTIQRTQQEDSAVYLCASSQTNQGAREYTFGSGTRLTVV.

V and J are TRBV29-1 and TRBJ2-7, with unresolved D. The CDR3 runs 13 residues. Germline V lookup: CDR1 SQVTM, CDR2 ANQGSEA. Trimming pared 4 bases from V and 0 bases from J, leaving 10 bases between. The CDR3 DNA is TGCAGCGTTGTGTCGAGTAGCTCCTACGAGCAGTACTTC. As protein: CSVVSSSSYEQYF.

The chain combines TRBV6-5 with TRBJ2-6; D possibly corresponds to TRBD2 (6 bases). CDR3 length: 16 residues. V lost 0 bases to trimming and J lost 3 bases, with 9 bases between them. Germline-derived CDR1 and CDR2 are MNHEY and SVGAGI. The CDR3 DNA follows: TGTGCCAGCAGTTACTCTCAGGGAGGTGGGGCCAACGTCCTGACTTTC. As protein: CASSYSQGGGANVLTF.

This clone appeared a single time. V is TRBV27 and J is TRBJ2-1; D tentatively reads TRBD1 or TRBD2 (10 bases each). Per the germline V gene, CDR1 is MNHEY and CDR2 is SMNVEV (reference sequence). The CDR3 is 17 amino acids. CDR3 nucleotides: TGTGGGACAGGGGGGGTGACAGCGGGAGGGAGCTACAATGAGCAGTTCTTC. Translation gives CGTGGVTAGGSYNEQFF.

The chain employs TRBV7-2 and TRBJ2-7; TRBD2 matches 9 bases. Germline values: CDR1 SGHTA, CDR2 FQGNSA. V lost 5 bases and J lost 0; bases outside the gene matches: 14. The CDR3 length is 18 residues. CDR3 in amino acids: CASSPRVAGAASSYEQYF. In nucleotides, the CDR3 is TGTGCCAGCAGCCCCCGGGTAGCGGGGGCCGCGAGCTCCTACGAGCAGTACTTC.

The CDR3 is CASNMGRTNTGELFF. CDR3 nucleotides: TGTGCCAGCAACATGGGACGGACGAACACCGGGGAGCTGTTTTTT. The genes are TRBV7-9 and TRBJ2-2, with D perhaps given as TRBD1 or TRBD2 (5 bases each). CDR3 size: 15 residues. Germline V gene lookup returns CDR1 SEHNR and CDR2 FQNEAQ (reference sequence). V was shortened by 7 bases and J by 0 bases, with 12 bases between the two germline ends.

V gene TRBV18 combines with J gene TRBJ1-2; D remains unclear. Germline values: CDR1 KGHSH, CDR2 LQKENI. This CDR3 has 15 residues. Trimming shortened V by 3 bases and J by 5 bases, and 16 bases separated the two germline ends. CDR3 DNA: TGTGCCAGCTCACCGGCGGTAGCGGGTTTTTATGGCTACACCTTC. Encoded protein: CASSPAVAGFYGYTF.

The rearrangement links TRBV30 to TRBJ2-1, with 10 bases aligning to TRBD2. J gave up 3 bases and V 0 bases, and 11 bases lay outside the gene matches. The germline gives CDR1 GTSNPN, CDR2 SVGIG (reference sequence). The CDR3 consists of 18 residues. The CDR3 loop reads CAWSVGTSVSGSYNEQFF. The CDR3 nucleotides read TGTGCCTGGAGTGTAGGGACTAGCGTCTCGGGCAGCTACAATGAGCAGTTCTTC.

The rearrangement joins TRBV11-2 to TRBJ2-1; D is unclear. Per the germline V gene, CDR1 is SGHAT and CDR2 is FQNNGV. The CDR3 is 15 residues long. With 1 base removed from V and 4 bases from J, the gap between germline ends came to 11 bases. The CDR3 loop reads CASSLGALEYNEQFF. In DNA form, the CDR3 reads TGTGCCAGCAGCTTAGGTGCACTGGAGTACAATGAGCAGTTCTTC.

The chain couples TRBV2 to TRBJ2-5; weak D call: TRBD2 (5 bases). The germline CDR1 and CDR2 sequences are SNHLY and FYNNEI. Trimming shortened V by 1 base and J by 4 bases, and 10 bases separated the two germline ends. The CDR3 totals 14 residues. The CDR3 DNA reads TGTGCCAGCAGTGAAGGGAGGCTAAGAGAGACCCAGTACTTC. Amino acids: CASSEGRLRETQYF.